The 27 T cell receptor beta chains reported below all come from one sample, sequenced in a study of CD8 T cells in ankylosing spondylitis. Each CDR3 protein is one row after TCRdb ran MiXCR on the 5' RACE reads. The sample shows under 250,000 distinct CDR3 sequences, about 30% of them seen only once. Sequenced sample: blood, either unsorted or a sorted T cell fraction (not recorded which). The receptor source for this set is a male donor with ankylosing spondylitis or in good health (not recorded which).

The rearrangement joins TRBV7-8 to TRBJ2-7; tentative D call: TRBD1 (5 bases). The germline V and J ends were trimmed by 5 bases and 0 bases, with 14 bases remaining between them. CDR3 length: 15 residues. Germline V gene sequence: CDR1 SGHVS, CDR2 FQNEAQ. CDR3 sequence reads: CASSRQWNYSYEQYF. Written as DNA, the CDR3 is TGTGCCAGCAGCCGACAGTGGAACTACTCCTACGAGCAGTACTTC.

V and J are TRBV20-1 and TRBJ1-2; 9 bases are shared with TRBD1. Germline values: CDR1 DFQATT, CDR2 SNEGSKA (reference sequence). This CDR3 is built from 12 residues. Unmatched junction bases numbered 5, after V lost 7 bases and J lost 5 bases. CDR3 region: CSGLDRGYGYTF. The CDR3, as DNA: TGCAGTGGGCTCGACAGGGGGTATGGCTACACCTTC.

This clonotype was detected a few times. V and J are TRBV7-2 and TRBJ1-4; TRBD1 is a possible D gene (5 bases). Germline CDR1 and CDR2: SGHTA and FQGNSA. The V end lost 0 bases, the J end lost 7 bases, and 6 bases lay between the germline ends. The length of the CDR3 is 13 residues. Here the CDR3 reads CASSLAGGEKLFF. The CDR3 DNA follows: TGTGCCAGCAGCTTAGCCGGGGGTGAAAAACTGTTTTTT. Together with reference TRBV7-2 and TRBJ1-4, the CDR3 gives the full variable domain: GAGVSQSPSNKVTEKGKDVELRCDPISGHTALYWYRQSLGQGLEFLIYFQGNSAPDKSGLPSDRFSAERTGGSVSTLTIQRTQQEDSAVYLCASSLAGGEKLFFGSGTQLSVL.

The chain carries TRBV2 and TRBJ2-4; no clear D gene. V was clipped by 6 bases and J by 8 bases, with 11 bases between them. The germline V gene has CDR1 SNHLY and CDR2 FYNNEI. The length of the CDR3 is 12 residues. The CDR3: CASSSDSHIQYF. The CDR3 DNA reads as TGTGCCAGCAGCTCCGACTCCCACATTCAGTACTTC. Full variable domain (outside the CDR3, taken from reference TRBV2 and TRBJ2-4): EPEVTQTPSHQVTQMGQEVILRCVPISNHLYFYWYRQILGQKVEFLVSFYNNEISEKSEIFDDQFSVERPDGSNFTLKIRSTKLEDSAMYFCASSSDSHIQYFGAGTRLSVL.

The chain recombines TRBV12-3 or TRBV12-4 with TRBJ2-5; D might be TRBD1 (6 bases). There are 15 residues in the CDR3. With 5 bases removed from V and 0 bases from J, the gap between germline ends came to 13 bases. The CDR3 is CASSNGQSYQETQYF. In nucleotides, the CDR3 is TGTGCCAGCAGTAACGGACAGTCTTACCAAGAGACCCAGTACTTC.

The CDR3 here is CASTPGRGTETQYF. In DNA form, the CDR3 reads TGTGCCAGCACCCCAGGAAGGGGGACAGAGACCCAGTACTTC. The genes are TRBV21-1 and TRBJ2-5; the table's D call of TRBD1 was not tested on the DNA. TRBV21-1 is recorded as a pseudogene. The CDR3 is 14 residues long.

The chain uses TRBV29-1 and TRBJ1-1; D is perhaps TRBD1 (5 bases). Trimming removed 8 bases at V and 11 bases at J, with 18 bases between. CDR1 is SQVTM, CDR2 ANQGSEA, per germline. The CDR3 runs to 11 residues. The CDR3 region has the DNA TGCAGCACAATATCAGGGACCCAGGCTTTCTTT. Residues: CSTISGTQAFF.

This clonotype was counted only a few times. V is TRBV20-1 and J is TRBJ1-1, with 9 bases identical to TRBD1. The CDR3 runs to 15 residues. From germline, CDR1 is DFQATT and CDR2 SNEGSKA (reference sequence). The V segment lost 5 bases and the J segment 0 bases; nucleotides outside the gene matches: 7. In DNA form, the CDR3 reads TGCAGTGCTGACCGGGACAGGGTGATGAACACTGAAGCTTTCTTT. As protein: CSADRDRVMNTEAFF.

This clonotype appeared a few times. The chain links TRBV29-1 to TRBJ2-5; 12 nucleotides agree with TRBD2. CDR1 SQVTM and CDR2 ANQGSEA come from the germline V gene. Losses at the gene ends were 8 bases for V and 7 bases for J; bases not matched to a gene: 14. CDR3 length: 15 amino acids. CDR3 residues: CSTGLAGPLGGTQYF. Here the CDR3 DNA reads TGCAGCACAGGACTAGCGGGGCCCCTGGGCGGGACCCAGTACTTC.

This clonotype appeared a few times. The V and J genes are TRBV5-6 and TRBJ2-7; D tentatively reads TRBD1 or TRBD2 (6 bases each). The ends were cut back, 6 bases at V and 0 bases at J, with 19 bases in the middle. Germline V gene data show CDR1 as SGHDT and CDR2 as YYEEEE. CDR3 length equals 16 residues. This CDR3 reads CASTYGGGTRSYEQYF. CDR3 sequence (DNA): TGTGCCAGCACCTACGGAGGGGGGACTCGCTCCTACGAGCAGTACTTC.

This clonotype was counted a few times. The rearrangement uses TRBV12-3 or TRBV12-4 and TRBJ2-2; D gene ambiguous. This CDR3 comprises 14 residues. Trimming left V 6 bases short and J 0 bases short, with 8 bases between. The CDR3 spells CASRRLANTGELFF. The CDR3 DNA reads TGTGCCAGCAGACGCCTAGCGAACACCGGGGAGCTGTTTTTT.

The V gene is TRBV27, the J gene TRBJ1-1; D uncertain. Trimming took off 5 bases at V and 4 bases at J, with 11 bases between the two ends. This CDR3 has 13 amino acids. Germline V gene lookup returns CDR1 MNHEY and CDR2 SMNVEV (reference sequence). The CDR3 reads CASSPNIGTEAFF. The CDR3 DNA reads as TGTGCCAGCAGTCCTAACATAGGCACTGAAGCTTTCTTT.

The J gene is TRBJ1-2, the V gene TRBV12-3 or TRBV12-4, with unresolved D. Trimming removed 2 bases from V and 4 bases from J, with 11 bases in between. This CDR3 region has 14 residues. The CDR3 loop reads CASSLRRGVYGYTF. Written as DNA, the CDR3 is TGTGCCAGCAGTTTAAGGCGCGGGGTCTATGGCTACACCTTC.

In this sample, this clonotype turned up a few times. The chain has TRBV3-1 and TRBJ2-5, with D uncertain. Deletions cut 2 bases from V and 0 bases from J, with 10 bases between. Per the germline V gene, CDR1 is LGHDT and CDR2 is YNNKEL (reference sequence). This CDR3 is built from 15 residues. In nucleotides, the CDR3 is TGTGCCAGCAGCCAATCCGGTGGGTACCAAGAGACCCAGTACTTC. It is translated as CASSQSGGYQETQYF.

The chain combines TRBV7-3 with TRBJ2-3; D unclear. CDR3 length: 12 amino acids. Looked up from germline, CDR1 is SGHTA and CDR2 is FQGTGA. Trimming took off 6 bases at V and 5 bases at J, with 9 bases between the two ends. CDR3 protein: CASSQNQDTQYF. The CDR3 nucleotides are TGTGCCAGCAGTCAGAATCAAGATACGCAGTATTTT.

The chain links TRBV20-1 to TRBJ1-1; D gene ambiguous. The CDR3 covers 11 residues. V dropped 5 bases and J dropped 3 bases, with 7 bases sitting between them. Germline assignment: CDR1 DFQATT and CDR2 SNEGSKA (reference sequence). The CDR3 bases are TGCAGTGCTCAGGTTCACACTGAAGCTTTCTTT. Translating gives CSAQVHTEAFF.

This chain links TRBV5-6 with TRBJ2-6; 8 bases agree with TRBD2. CDR3 length equals 19 residues. V shed 3 bases, J shed 2 bases, and the junction held 13 bases outside the gene matches. Germline V gives CDR1 SGHDT, CDR2 YYEEEE. CDR3 sequence: CASSSTGTRNPTGANVLTF. In DNA, the CDR3 is TGTGCCAGCAGCTCTACCGGGACTAGAAACCCTACTGGGGCCAACGTCCTGACTTTC.

The rearrangement joins TRBV29-1 to TRBJ2-1; 9 positions match TRBD1. J lost 6 bases, V lost 0 bases, and 6 bases had no gene match. This CDR3 contains 15 residues. Germline CDR1 is SQVTM and CDR2 is ANQGSEA. CDR3: CSVEDGTGKVNEQFF. As DNA, the CDR3 is TGCAGCGTTGAAGATGGGACAGGGAAGGTCAATGAGCAGTTCTTC.

The V call is TRBV12-3 or TRBV12-4, the J call TRBJ2-7; no definite D call. The V gene lost 1 base and the J gene lost 6 bases, with 10 bases spanning the gap. CDR3 length equals 13 residues. The DNA of the CDR3 is TGTGCCAGCAGTTTAGGGCAGAAGGGCGAGCAGTACTTC. Its protein product is CASSLGQKGEQYF.

The chain has TRBV27 and TRBJ2-7; 9 bases fit TRBD2. CDR1 and CDR2 from the germline V gene are MNHEY and SMNVEV (reference sequence). V was pared by 0 bases and J by 4 bases, with 4 bases of the junction left unmatched. This CDR3 has 15 amino acids. CDR3: CASSLSGSGGYEQYF. The CDR3, as DNA: TGTGCCAGCAGTTTATCAGGTAGCGGGGGTTACGAGCAGTACTTC.

The gene calls are TRBV20-1 and TRBJ2-7, with D uncertain. V was trimmed by 2 bases and J by 4 bases, leaving 6 bases between them. Germline V CDR1 and CDR2: DFQATT, SNEGSKA (reference sequence). The CDR3 covers 11 residues. The CDR3 reads CSARFGYEQYF. As DNA, the CDR3 is TGCAGTGCTAGATTCGGGTACGAGCAGTACTTC.

This chain connects TRBV29-1 to TRBJ2-7; 9 bases map to TRBD1. Unmatched junction bases numbered 6, after V lost 6 bases and J lost 6 bases. The germline V gene has CDR1 SQVTM and CDR2 ANQGSEA. The CDR3 has 12 residues. CDR3: CSVGQGTSEQYF. CDR3 coding DNA: TGCAGCGTCGGACAGGGGACCAGCGAGCAGTACTTC.

The chain recombines TRBV20-1 with TRBJ2-3; D gene ambiguous. Trimming stripped 4 bases from V and 0 bases from J, with 5 bases between. Looked up from germline, CDR1 is DFQATT and CDR2 is SNEGSKA (reference sequence). The CDR3 contains 12 residues. CDR3 nucleotide sequence: TGCAGTGCTACCTCAAGCACAGATACGCAGTATTTT. Translation: CSATSSTDTQYF.

This chain connects TRBV20-1 to TRBJ2-7, with a tentative D call TRBD1 (6 bases). V was clipped by 2 bases and J by 2 bases, with 13 bases between them. The CDR3 has 14 residues. The germline CDR1 and CDR2 sequences are DFQATT and SNEGSKA (reference sequence). CDR3 protein: CSARRQEATYEQYF. As DNA, the CDR3 is TGCAGTGCTAGACGACAGGAAGCAACCTACGAGCAGTACTTC.

The V and J genes are TRBV7-8 and TRBJ2-1; 7 bases are shared with TRBD2. CDR3 length: 16 residues. V was pared by 1 base and J by 3 bases, with 6 bases of the junction left unmatched. Germline V gene sequence: CDR1 SGHVS, CDR2 FQNEAQ. The CDR3 nucleotides are TGTGCCAGCAGCTTAGGGGCTAGCGGTTACTACAATGAGCAGTTCTTC. The encoded protein is CASSLGASGYYNEQFF.

This clonotype has a handful of counts. The CDR3 region has the DNA TGTGCCAGCAGCCAACTAGCGGGGGTCACAGATACGCAGTATTTT. Amino acid sequence: CASSQLAGVTDTQYF. The chain is built from TRBV12-3 or TRBV12-4 and TRBJ2-3, with 11 bases aligning to TRBD2. There are 15 residues in the CDR3. V lost 6 bases, J lost 2 bases, and 4 bases stayed unmatched.

V and J are TRBV12-3 or TRBV12-4 and TRBJ2-3; 7 bases match TRBD2. This CDR3 has 14 amino acids. V lost 4 bases to trimming and J lost 5 bases; unmatched junction nucleotides: 6. The CDR3 DNA reads TGTGCCAGCAGTTCTTGGACTAGAGAAGATACGCAGTATTTT. Protein: CASSSWTREDTQYF.